This TCR beta chain comes out of a study of tumor-infiltrating lymphocytes in primary liver carcinoma. Study information: Each sample had roughly 3.5 to 8 million productive TCRbeta reads regardless of tissue type. The study's findings and limits: Tumors had a top-250-clone fraction that was significantly higher than blood (p = 0.039).

Regarding this clonotype: Its antigen remains unidentified.

TCR beta cDNA was made from 450 to 550 ng total RNA with a constant-region primer. Slightly modified ARM-PCR, run as three nested multiplex PCR rounds, produced the TCR beta libraries. Running 10 cycles apiece, the first two PCR rounds relied on TRBV1-TRBV30 forward primers together with a C-beta reverse primer. TCRdb re-called the multiplex PCR reads with MiXCR, one entry per CDR3 protein. The sample has almost 200,000 distinct CDR3 sequences, approximately 65% seen once. The blood RNA (from unsorted whole blood) was obtained, and germline DNA was also extracted. Chronic HBV infection was present in the patients, who were treatment-naive. The length of the CDR3 is 14 residues. The germline CDR1 and CDR2 sequences are SGHAT and FQNNGV. Trimming shortened V by 5 bases and J by 1 base, and 12 bases separated the two germline ends.

Sequencing was performed on peripheral blood. This TCR was sampled from a woman aged 60-75 years with primary liver carcinoma and hepatitis B virus infection. The chain employs TRBV11-2 and TRBJ2-7; D is unclear. DNA for the CDR3: TGTGCCAGCAGCCTGGATATCCCTTCCTACGAGCAGTACTTC. Encoded protein: CASSLDIPSYEQYF.